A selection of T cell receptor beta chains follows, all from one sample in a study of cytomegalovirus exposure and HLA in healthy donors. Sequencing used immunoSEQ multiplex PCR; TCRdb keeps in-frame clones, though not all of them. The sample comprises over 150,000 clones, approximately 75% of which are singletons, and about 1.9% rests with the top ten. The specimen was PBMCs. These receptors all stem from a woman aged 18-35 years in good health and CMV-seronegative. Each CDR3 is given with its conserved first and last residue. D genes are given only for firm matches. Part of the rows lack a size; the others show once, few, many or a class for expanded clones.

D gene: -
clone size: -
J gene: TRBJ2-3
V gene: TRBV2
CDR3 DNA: TGTGCCAGTCGGGACAACACAGATACGCAGTATTTT
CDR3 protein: CASRDNTDTQYF

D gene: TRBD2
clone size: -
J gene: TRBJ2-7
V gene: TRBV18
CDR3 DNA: TGTGCCAGCTCACCACCGGGGGGGGCCTACGAGCAGTACTTC
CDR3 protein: CASSPPGGAYEQYF

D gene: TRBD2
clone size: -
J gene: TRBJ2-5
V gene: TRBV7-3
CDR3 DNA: TGTGCCAGCAGCCCATCGGGGGGGCGAGAGACCCAGTACTTC
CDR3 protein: CASSPSGGRETQYF

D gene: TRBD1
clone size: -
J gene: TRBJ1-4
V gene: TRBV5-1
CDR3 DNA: TGCGCCAGCAGCCTGACAGGGGGTAATGAAAAACTGTTTTTT
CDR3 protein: CASSLTGGNEKLFF

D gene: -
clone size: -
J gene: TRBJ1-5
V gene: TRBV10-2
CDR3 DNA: TGCGCCAGCAGTGAGGGGGGGTATCAGCCCCAGCATTTT
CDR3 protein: CASSEGGYQPQHF

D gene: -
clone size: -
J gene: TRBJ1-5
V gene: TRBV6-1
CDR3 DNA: TGTGCCAGCAGCGTTGACAGGAATGCGCAGCCCCAGCATTTT
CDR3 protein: CASSVDRNAQPQHF

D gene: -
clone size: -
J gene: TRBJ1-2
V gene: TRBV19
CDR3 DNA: TGTGCCAGTAGTATTGGGGGGAATGTAGCTAACTATGGCTACACCTTC
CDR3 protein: CASSIGGNVANYGYTF

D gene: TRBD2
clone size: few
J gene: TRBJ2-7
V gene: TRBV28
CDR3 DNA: TGTGCCAGCAGTTCCCCGCGTGGGGGAGGGGACTCCTACGAGCAGTACTTC
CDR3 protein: CASSSPRGGGDSYEQYF

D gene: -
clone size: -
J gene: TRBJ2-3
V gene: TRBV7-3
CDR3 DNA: TGTGCCAGCAGCTTTTCGCCCGACAGAGACACAGATACGCAGTATTTT
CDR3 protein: CASSFSPDRDTDTQYF

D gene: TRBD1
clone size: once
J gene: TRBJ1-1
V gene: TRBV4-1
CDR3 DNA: TGCGCCAGCAGCCAAGCTTATTTGGACAGGGGGCGACCTTACACTGAAGCTTTCTTT
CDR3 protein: CASSQAYLDRGRPYTEAFF

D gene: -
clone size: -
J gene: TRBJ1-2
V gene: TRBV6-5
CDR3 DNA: TGTGCCAGCGGCAGAGGGGGGGTAGACAGCTATGGCTACACCTTC
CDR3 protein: CASGRGGVDSYGYTF

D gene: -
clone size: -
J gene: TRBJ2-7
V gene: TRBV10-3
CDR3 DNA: TGTGCCATCAGTGAAGTCCTCCAGGGTTACGAGCAGTACTTC
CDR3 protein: CAISEVLQGYEQYF

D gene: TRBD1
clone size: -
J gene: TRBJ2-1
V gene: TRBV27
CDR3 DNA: TGTGCCAGCAGCTCCGGGACAGGGGGGAGTGAGCAGTTCTTC
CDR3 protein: CASSSGTGGSEQFF

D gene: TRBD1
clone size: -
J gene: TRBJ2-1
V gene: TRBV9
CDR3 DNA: TGTGCCAGCAGCGCCACAGGGGCGTCCTACAATGAGCAGTTCTTC
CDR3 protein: CASSATGASYNEQFF